These 9 T cell receptor beta chains share one sample of origin, sequenced in a study of blood T cell repertoires in COVID-19. Produced via immunoSEQ multiplex PCR; TCRdb's table is partial and in-frame only. The sample holds about 88,000 clones, more than 75% seen once. Material: peripheral blood. These receptors all stem from a woman aged 65 to 85 with acute or convalescent COVID-19.

V gene TRBV4-1 combines with J gene TRBJ2-3; 12 nucleotides match TRBD2. V trimming: 4 bases; J trimming: 1 base; junction bases outside the gene matches: 6. Germline V gene data show CDR1 as MGHRA and CDR2 as YSYEKL. The CDR3 runs to 17 residues. CDR3 residues: CASSLTWTSGGTDTQYF. The CDR3 nucleotides read TGCGCCAGCAGCCTTACATGGACTAGCGGGGGCACAGATACGCAGTATTTT.

The chain joins TRBV28 to TRBJ1-2, with 7 bases lining up with TRBD1. This CDR3 is 14 amino acids long. After removal of 5 bases from V and 4 bases from J, the junction contained 7 bases not matched to a gene. Germline V gene data show CDR1 as MDHEN and CDR2 as SYDVKM. Written as DNA, the CDR3 is TGTGCCAGCAGTGAAGCAGGGGACAGCTATGGCTACACCTTC. It is translated as CASSEAGDSYGYTF.

The chain joins TRBV28 to TRBJ1-2; D might be TRBD1 (6 bases). The germline V and J ends were trimmed by 7 bases and 4 bases, with 16 bases remaining between them. The V gene's germline CDR1 is MDHEN and CDR2 SYDVKM. The CDR3 extends over 14 amino acids. The CDR3 loop is CASNGGALGYGYTF. CDR3 DNA: TGTGCCAGCAATGGGGGGGCGCTGGGCTATGGCTACACCTTC.

J is TRBJ1-6 and V is TRBV7-9; tentative D call: TRBD1 (5 bases). The CDR3 has 14 residues. V was clipped by 2 bases and J by 10 bases, with 12 bases between them. CDR1 is SEHNR and CDR2 is FQNEAQ in the germline V gene (reference sequence). Written as DNA, the CDR3 is TGTGCCAGCAGCTTACGGGGGGATAGATCACCCCTCCACTTT. This translates into CASSLRGDRSPLHF.

This clone has more than one count but fewer than ten. The chain carries TRBV9 and TRBJ1-4; 7 bases align to TRBD1. This CDR3 is 14 amino acids long. Germline lookup yields CDR1 SGDLS and CDR2 YYNGEE. V shed 0 bases, J shed 7 bases, and the junction held 3 bases outside the gene matches. The CDR3 DNA reads TGTGCCAGCAGCGTAGAAGGGACAGCTGAAAAACTGTTTTTT. This gives the protein CASSVEGTAEKLFF. The variable domain in full, with the rest retrieved from reference TRBV9 and TRBJ1-4, is DSGVTQTPKHLITATGQRVTLRCSPRSGDLSVYWYQQSLDQGLQFLIQYYNGEERAKGNILERFSAQQFPDLHSELNLSSLELGDSALYFCASSVEGTAEKLFFGSGTQLSVL.

The chain has TRBV6-5 and TRBJ1-1, with a possible D match to TRBD1 (5 bases). This CDR3 contains 13 residues. V was trimmed by 6 bases and J by 7 bases, leaving 15 bases between them. CDR1 and CDR2 (germline): MNHEY, SVGAGI. The CDR3 coding sequence is TGTGCCAGCAGCCCCGGAGGGGCGGTTGAAGCTTTCTTT. Encoded protein: CASSPGGAVEAFF.

DNA for the CDR3: TGTGCCAGCAGTTTTATTGGAGCGGTGGCTTTCTTT. This encodes CASSFIGAVAFF. The chain carries TRBV28 and TRBJ1-1; no firm D call. Germline-derived CDR1 and CDR2 are MDHEN and SYDVKM. The CDR3 consists of 12 residues. The V end was cut by 3 bases, the J end by 11 bases, with 13 bases between.

The genes are TRBV15 and TRBJ2-6, with a weak D call TRBD2 (5 bases). Germline-derived CDR1 and CDR2 are LNHNV and YYDKDF (reference sequence). The CDR3 consists of 18 residues. V was trimmed by 0 bases and J by 0 bases, leaving 12 bases between them. The CDR3 here is CATSRDLYGGSGANVLTF. For the CDR3, the DNA is TGTGCCACCAGCAGAGATTTATACGGAGGCTCTGGGGCCAACGTCCTGACTTTC. The variable domain in full, completed from reference TRBV15 and TRBJ2-6, reads DAMVIQNPRYQVTQFGKPVTLSCSQTLNHNVMYWYQQKSSQAPKLLFHYYDKDFNNEADTPDNFQSRRPNTSFCFLDIRSPGLGDTAMYLCATSRDLYGGSGANVLTFGAGSRLTVL.

The V call is TRBV6-5, the J call TRBJ2-1; D may be TRBD2 (8 bases). The CDR3 is 16 residues long. Germline V gene lookup returns CDR1 MNHEY and CDR2 SVGAGI. V was shortened by 4 bases and J by 15 bases, with 28 bases between the two germline ends. CDR3 sequence reads: CASSFDRAAGGSGWFF. DNA for the CDR3: TGTGCCAGCAGTTTCGACAGGGCCGCGGGAGGATCGGGTTGGTTCTTC.